One T cell receptor (beta chain) is described in this entry. Its antigen is as yet unknown. Germline CDR1 is SGHNT and CDR2 is YYREEE (reference sequence). There are 14 residues in the CDR3. Combining a sample-barcoded 5' primer with a J-beta primer mix, a second PCR ran for roughly 7 to 11 cycles. TCRdb reprocessed the 5' RACE reads via MiXCR and lists one record per CDR3 protein. This repertoire shows over a million distinct CDR3 sequences, 45% found once; its top ten account for approximately 20%. The study recruited healthy Caucasian donors from Russia who were aged roughly 6 to 95. Peripheral blood, roughly 11 milliliters per donor, was collected. The entry originates in a study of blood T cells in healthy people across ages. Across the whole study: The template switching approach captured approximately one barcoded beta molecule for every two T cells. Findings and limits, study-wide: There was a strong correlation between TCR beta diversity and naive T cell percentage.

The sequenced sample consisted of blood. The V gene is TRBV5-4, the J gene TRBJ2-4; 7 positions agree with TRBD2. Near its end, the DNA agrees better with TRBJ2-7, so the J call may be wrong. This receptor was identified in an older woman in good health. The DNA for the CDR3 is TGTGCCAGCAGCGCCGCGTTGGGAGGGGCCGAGCAGTACTTC. The encoded protein is CASSAALGGAEQYF.